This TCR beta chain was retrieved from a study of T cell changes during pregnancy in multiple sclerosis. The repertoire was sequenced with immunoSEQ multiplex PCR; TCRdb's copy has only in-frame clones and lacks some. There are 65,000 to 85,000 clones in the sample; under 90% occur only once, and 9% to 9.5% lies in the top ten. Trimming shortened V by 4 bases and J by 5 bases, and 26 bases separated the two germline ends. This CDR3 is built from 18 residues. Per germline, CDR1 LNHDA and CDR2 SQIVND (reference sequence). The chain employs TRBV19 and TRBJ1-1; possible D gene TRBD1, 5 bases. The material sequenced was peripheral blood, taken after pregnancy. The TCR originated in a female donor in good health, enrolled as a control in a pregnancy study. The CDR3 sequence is CASSTLSKGPFATTEAFF. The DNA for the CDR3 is TGTGCCAGTAGTACCCTTAGTAAGGGGCCCTTCGCCACGACTGAAGCTTTCTTT.